This record covers a single TCR beta chain. The antigen remains undetermined. A quantitative 5'-RACE method, one with molecular barcodes, was used to make TCR beta libraries. TCRdb reprocessed the 5' RACE reads with MiXCR, giving one entry per CDR3 protein. The table shows around 210,000 distinct CDR3 sequences, with around 8% occurring only once. The sample is drawn from a study of CD8 T cells in ankylosing spondylitis. The V gene lost 7 bases and the J gene lost 0 bases, with 9 bases spanning the gap. CDR1 and CDR2 (germline): SGHTA, FQGNSA. There are 13 residues in the CDR3. Study results and limitations: Existing reports had already noted some motif variants in reactive arthritis synovial fluid and blood. Peripheral blood samples showed relatively rare disease-linked clones, and these clones were CD8+.

The source of this sequence is a female donor with ankylosing spondylitis or in good health (not recorded which). Sequencing was carried out using blood, either unsorted or a sorted T cell fraction (not recorded which). The J gene is TRBJ1-2, the V gene TRBV7-2; D is undetermined. CDR3 in DNA: TGTGCCAGCAAAGTACCAACTAACTATGGCTACACCTTC. Protein sequence: CASKVPTNYGYTF.